This T cell receptor beta chain appears in the sequencing data of a study of cytotoxic CD8 clonotypes in ibrutinib-treated CLL. Looking at the study overall: The response samples were taken once patients had been treated for a median of around eleven months, range 6 to 36. An average of roughly 250,000 productive templates and 94,082 productive rearrangements was obtained per sample. Study-level points and caveats: Collection times varied between progressing and sustained-remission patients.

There are 13 residues in the CDR3. Germline V gives CDR1 SGHDT, CDR2 YYEEEE. V lost 4 bases and J lost 0, with 6 bases in between. Assay: immunoSEQ multiplex PCR; the TCRdb copy retains only in-frame clones and omits some. The table lists some 300,000 clones, 80% of them singletons, with 5% to 7% in the top ten. Comment on this clone: The antigen remains undetermined.

The material was PBMCs, obtained before ibrutinib treatment. The sequence derives from a human donor with chronic lymphocytic leukemia. This chain connects TRBV5-6 to TRBJ2-3; no firm D call. CDR3 nucleotides: TGTGCCAGCAGCCCTGGTAGCACAGATACGCAGTATTTT. Its protein product is CASSPGSTDTQYF. The variable domain in full, completed from reference TRBV5-6 and TRBJ2-3, reads DAGVTQSPTHLIKTRGQQVTLRCSPKSGHDTVSWYQQALGQGPQFIFQYYEEEERQRGNFPDRFSGHQFPNYSSELNVNALLLGDSALYLCASSPGSTDTQYFGPGTRLTVL.